This entry features one TCR beta chain sequence. The target of this receptor is not known. Per-base quality was not reported, and no clone a single base away is much larger than it. Relative to germline, V is missing 4 bases and J is missing 7 bases, with 7 bases of the junction outside any gene match. The CDR3 covers 15 residues, taking in both the cysteine and the phenylalanine. The retained sequence is limited to the CDR3, 45 bases, with the frame set at the first base. CDR1 KGHDR and CDR2 SFDVKD are derived from the germline V gene. The data belong to a study of T cell repertoires in Merkel cell carcinoma (dated by TCRdb to between 2017 and 2020). Context from the whole study: The study excluded patients who had received intralesional immunotherapy or systemic immune checkpoint blockade before the biopsy. A diagnosis of MCPyV-positive Merkel cell carcinoma and successful in vitro expansion of tumor-infiltrating lymphocytes were required for inclusion. MCPyV-specific clonotypes were initially defined through tetramer sorting, cloning and paired TCR sequencing of expanded tumor-infiltrating lymphocytes. The paper's findings and limits, for the study overall: The study did not examine normal tissue biopsies.

TRB CDR3 sequencing and data processing of tumor genomic DNA were performed with the immunoSEQ assay. In its TCRdb copy, this immuneACCESS table keeps in-frame sequences only and misses some clones. Where compared with another copy, unresolved V genes explain less than half of these, and the others have no known cause. The sample table holds about 15,000 clones, of which roughly 72% were seen once. The ten top clones hold 15% to 20% of the sample. Biopsy-confirmed MCPyV-positive Merkel cell carcinoma was present in the study subjects, and positive serum antibodies to T-antigen were found in every subject. Genomic DNA was extracted from several adjacent 10-micron frozen tumor sections without cell sorting or culture. Optimal cutting temperature compound was used to freeze tumor biopsy tissue measuring roughly 5 x 5 x 5 mm. The presence of abundant Merkel cell carcinoma and infiltrating cells in the frozen biopsy was confirmed on hematoxylin and eosin scout sections.

This TCR was sampled from an adult with Merkel cell carcinoma. In this chain, TRBV24-1 is recombined with TRBJ1-5, with 9 middle bases fitting TRBD1. Sequenced sample: tumor tissue. The CDR3 protein sequence reads: CATSESGQGRQPQHF. The sequenced DNA is TGTGCCACCAGTGAATCTGGACAGGGGAGGCAGCCCCAGCATTTT.